This T cell receptor beta chain was documented in a study of brain T cells in children with intractable seizures. Study results and caveats: Absence of clones before surgery may stem from lower sequencing depth. Patients' HCMV serostatus was unknown; virus specificity rests on CDR3 similarity alone.

Only cases whose brain tissue showed the highest T cell transcript signatures were sequenced. At least one anti-epileptic drug was given before surgery. About this clone: The antigen is unknown.

Only in-frame clones appear in the TCRdb table, and some are missing; sequencing was by immunoSEQ multiplex PCR. The sample has some 64,000 clones, about 96% seen once. V dropped 9 bases and J dropped 0 bases, with 8 bases sitting between them. The V gene's germline CDR1 is KGHDR and CDR2 SFDVKD. The length of the CDR3 is 13 residues. This clonotype originated in a boy in the first two years of life with focal cortical dysplasia and intractable seizures. The material sequenced was peripheral blood, taken at surgery. The rearrangement links TRBV24-1 to TRBJ1-5; TRBD1 might be the D (5 bases). The CDR3 loop reads CATGADSNQPQHF. The CDR3 region has the DNA TGTGCCACCGGGGCGGATAGCAATCAGCCCCAGCATTTT.